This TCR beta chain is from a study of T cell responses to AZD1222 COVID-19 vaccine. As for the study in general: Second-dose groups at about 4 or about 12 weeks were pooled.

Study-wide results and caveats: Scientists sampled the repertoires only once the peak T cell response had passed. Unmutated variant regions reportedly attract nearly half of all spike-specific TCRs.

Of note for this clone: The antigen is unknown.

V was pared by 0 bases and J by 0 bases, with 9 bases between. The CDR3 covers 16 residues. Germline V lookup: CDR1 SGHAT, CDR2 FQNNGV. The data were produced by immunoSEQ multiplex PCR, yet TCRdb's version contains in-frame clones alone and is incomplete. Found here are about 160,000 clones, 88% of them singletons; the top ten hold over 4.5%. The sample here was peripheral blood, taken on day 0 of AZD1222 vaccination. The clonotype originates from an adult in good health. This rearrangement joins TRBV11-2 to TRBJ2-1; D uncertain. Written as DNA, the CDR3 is TGTGCCAGCAGCTTAGATCCGGAAAGCTCCTACAATGAGCAGTTCTTC. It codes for CASSLDPESSYNEQFF.